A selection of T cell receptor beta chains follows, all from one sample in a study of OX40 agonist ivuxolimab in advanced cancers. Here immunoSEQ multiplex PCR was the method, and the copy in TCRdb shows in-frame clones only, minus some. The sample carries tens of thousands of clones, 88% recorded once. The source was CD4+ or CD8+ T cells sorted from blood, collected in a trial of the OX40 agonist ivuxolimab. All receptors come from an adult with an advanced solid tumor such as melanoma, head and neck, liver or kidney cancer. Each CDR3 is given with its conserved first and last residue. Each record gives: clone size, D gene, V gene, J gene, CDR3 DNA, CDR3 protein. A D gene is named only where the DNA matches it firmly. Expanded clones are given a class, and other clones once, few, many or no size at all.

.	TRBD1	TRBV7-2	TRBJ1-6	TGTGCCAGCAGCCAGGGACAGGTCTATAATTCACCCCTCCACTTT	CASSQGQVYNSPLHF
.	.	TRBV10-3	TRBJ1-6	TGTGCCATCAGTGAGTCGGAGGGGTTTTCTGATTCACCCCTCCACTTT	CAISESEGFSDSPLHF
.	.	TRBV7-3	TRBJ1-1	TGTGCCAGCAGCTTAAGTTCCCGGTCCCAAGCTTTCTTT	CASSLSSRSQAFF
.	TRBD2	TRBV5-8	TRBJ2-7	TGTGCCAGCAGCTCCCCGGGGGGAGGGGTCTACGAGCAGTACTTC	CASSSPGGGVYEQYF
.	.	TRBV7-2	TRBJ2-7	TGTGCCAGCAGCTTAGGCGGGACCGGGGCAGGGCGCGAGCAGTACTTC	CASSLGGTGAGREQYF
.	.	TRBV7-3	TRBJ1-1	TGTGCCAGCAGTCGGGAGTCGAACACTGAAGCTTTCTTT	CASSRESNTEAFF
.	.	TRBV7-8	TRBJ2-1	TGTGCCAGCAGCTTGTCTAGGGGGGCCTCCAGGGATGAGCAGTTCTTC	CASSLSRGASRDEQFF
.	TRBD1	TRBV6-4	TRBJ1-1	TGTGCCAGCAGTACCGGGACAGGGCTAAACACTGAAGCTTTCTTT	CASSTGTGLNTEAFF
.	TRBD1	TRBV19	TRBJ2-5	TGTGCCAGTACCCAAGGGACAGCCTTTCAACAAGAGACCCAGTACTTC	CASTQGTAFQQETQYF
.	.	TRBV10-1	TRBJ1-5	TGCGCCAGCAGTGGGGGGGGTATGGGCAATCAGCCCCAGCATTTT	CASSGGGMGNQPQHF
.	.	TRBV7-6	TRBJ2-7	TGTGCCAGCAGCTTAGGCTTTCGACATTCGTCCTACGAGCAGTACTTC	CASSLGFRHSSYEQYF
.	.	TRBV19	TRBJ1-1	TGTGCCAGTAGTGTGTACACTGAAGCTTTCTTT	CASSVYTEAFF
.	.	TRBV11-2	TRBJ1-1	TGTGCCAGCAGCTTACAGATTTTGAACACTGAAGCTTTCTTT	CASSLQILNTEAFF
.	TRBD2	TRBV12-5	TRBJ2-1	TGTGCTAGTGGTTTCTTAGCGGGGGGCCACAATGAGCAGTTCTTC	CASGFLAGGHNEQFF
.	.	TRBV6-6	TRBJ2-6	TGTGCCAGTCAACGAGCCTCTGGGGCCAACGTCCTGACTTTC	CASQRASGANVLTF
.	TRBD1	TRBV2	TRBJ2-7	TGTGCCAGCAGTGGTTGGACAGGGGGCGTCGAGCAGTACTTC	CASSGWTGGVEQYF
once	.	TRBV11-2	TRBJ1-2	TGTGCCAGCAGCTTAGGGGTCGGGGGCGGCGGCTACACCTTC	CASSLGVGGGGYTF
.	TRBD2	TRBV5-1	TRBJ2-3	TGCGCCAGCAGAATAGCGGGGGGGAGCACAGATACGCAGTATTTT	CASRIAGGSTDTQYF
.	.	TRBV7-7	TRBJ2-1	TGTGCCAGCAGTCCGGGACTCCCTCCCAATGAGCAGTTCTTC	CASSPGLPPNEQFF
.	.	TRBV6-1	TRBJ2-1	TGTGCCAGCAGTGCGGACCAAAATGAGCAGTTCTTC	CASSADQNEQFF
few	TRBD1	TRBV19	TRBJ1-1	TGTGCCAGTAGTTCCCAGGGGGCCACTGAAGCTTTCTTT	CASSSQGATEAFF
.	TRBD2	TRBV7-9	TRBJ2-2	TGTGCCAGCAGCCTCTACGTAGCGGGGCTGGGGGAGCTGTTTTTT	CASSLYVAGLGELFF
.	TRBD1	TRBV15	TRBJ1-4	TGTGCCACCAGCATAGACAGGGCGTTTAATGAAAAACTGTTTTTT	CATSIDRAFNEKLFF
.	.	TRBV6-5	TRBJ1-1	TGTACCAGCAGTTCCGGGACTTTAAGTCGAACTGAAGCTTTCTTT	CTSSSGTLSRTEAFF
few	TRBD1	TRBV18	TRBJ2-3	TGTGCCAGCTCACCCGGGACAGGGTGGACAGATACGCAGTATTTT	CASSPGTGWTDTQYF
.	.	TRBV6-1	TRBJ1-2	TGTGCCAGCAGTGAAGAGAGGGGGGCCTATGGCTACACCTTC	CASSEERGAYGYTF
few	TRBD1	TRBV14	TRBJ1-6	TGTGCCAGCAGCCTAAGGACAGGGAATAATTCACCCCTCCACTTT	CASSLRTGNNSPLHF
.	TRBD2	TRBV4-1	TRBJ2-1	TGCGCCAGCAGCCAAGACGGGGGGGCTAGCCGATTCAATGAGCAGTTCTTC	CASSQDGGASRFNEQFF
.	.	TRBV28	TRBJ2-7	TGTGCCAGCAGTTCGGGGTCTCGGAGATACGAGCAGTACTTC	CASSSGSRRYEQYF
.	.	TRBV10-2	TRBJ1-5	TGCGCCAGCAGTGAGTCGGGGAGCAATCAGCCCCAGCATTTT	CASSESGSNQPQHF
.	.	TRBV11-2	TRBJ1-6	TGTGCCAGCAGCTTAAGGGTCAGGAGCTCCTATAATTCACCCCTCCACTTT	CASSLRVRSSYNSPLHF
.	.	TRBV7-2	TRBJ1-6	TGTGCCAGCAGCTTGGTTGGTTTTCAGGGGTTGAATTCACCCCTCCACTTT	CASSLVGFQGLNSPLHF
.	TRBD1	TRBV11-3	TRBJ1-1	TGTGCCAGCAGCGCCCACGGACAGGGTGAAGCTTTCTTT	CASSAHGQGEAFF
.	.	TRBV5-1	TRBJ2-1	TGCGCCAGCAGCTTGGAAAGCTCCTACAATGAGCAGTTCTTC	CASSLESSYNEQFF
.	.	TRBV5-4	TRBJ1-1	TGTGCCAGCAGGGCAGGGGCGGGAGGCACTGAAGCTTTCTTT	CASRAGAGGTEAFF
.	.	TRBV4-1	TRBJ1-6	TGCGCCAGCAGCCAAGACAGGGTTCCTAATTCACCCCTCCACTTT	CASSQDRVPNSPLHF
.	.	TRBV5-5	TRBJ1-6	TGTGCCAGCAGGGATGGGGGGGCATTCTCCTATAATTCACCCCTCCACTTT	CASRDGGAFSYNSPLHF
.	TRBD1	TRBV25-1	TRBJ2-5	TGTGCCAGCAGTGAATTACGACAGGGAAGGGAGACCCAGTACTTC	CASSELRQGRETQYF
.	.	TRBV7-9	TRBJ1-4	TGTGCCAGCAGCTTGACCCCCATCCCAAAGCTAACTAATGAAAAACTGTTTTTT	CASSLTPIPKLTNEKLFF
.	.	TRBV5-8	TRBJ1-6	TGTGCCAGCAGCTTCGGCAACGAAGGGACACCCCTCCACTTT	CASSFGNEGTPLHF
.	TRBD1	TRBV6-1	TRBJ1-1	TGTGCCAGCAGTTCGGGACAGGTGGACACTGAAGCTTTCTTT	CASSSGQVDTEAFF
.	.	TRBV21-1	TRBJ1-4	TGTGCCAGCAGCGCCCGGGACCCCGCTCGGGAAAAACTGTTTTTT	CASSARDPAREKLFF
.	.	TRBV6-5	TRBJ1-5	TGTGCCAGCAGGACAACAGGGATCGGCAATCAGCCCCAGCATTTT	CASRTTGIGNQPQHF
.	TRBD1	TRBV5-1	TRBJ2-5	TGCGCCAGCAGCCCCGACAGGGGCCCAGCTTCCGAAGAGACCCAGTACTTC	CASSPDRGPASEETQYF
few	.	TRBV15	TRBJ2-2	TGTGCCACCAGCGTCGGGTCCACCGCCGGGGAGCTGTTTTTT	CATSVGSTAGELFF
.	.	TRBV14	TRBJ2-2	TGTGCCAGCAGCCAAGAGACCCGCTCCACCGGGGAGCTGTTTTTT	CASSQETRSTGELFF
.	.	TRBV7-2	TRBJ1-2	TGTGCCAGGAACCTGGAAGCTAACTATGGCTACACCTTC	CARNLEANYGYTF
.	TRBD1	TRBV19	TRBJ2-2	TGTGCCAGTGCCGGGACAGCGAACACCGGGGAGCTGTTTTTT	CASAGTANTGELFF
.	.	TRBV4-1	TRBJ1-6	TGCGCCAGCAGCCAAGATTGGGGTTTTAATTCACCCCTCCACTTT	CASSQDWGFNSPLHF